The clone carrying this TCR beta chain was seen a few times. Its target is not known. Looked up from germline, CDR1 is MGHRA and CDR2 is YSYEKL. V dropped 0 bases and J dropped 2 bases, with 13 bases sitting between them. The CDR3 extends over 17 amino acids. Sort purity for all populations was recorded as exceeding 98%. The data are from a study of beta chain features in type 1 diabetes. Broader study findings: Among type 1 diabetes patients, VDJ junctions had fewer insertions and more deletions.

Every bit of the isolated RNA underwent reverse transcription, so sequencing read expressed TCRB transcripts. Each sample of naive, central memory or regulatory T cells had, on average, about 3.57 million reads. Assay: immunoSEQ multiplex PCR; the TCRdb copy retains only in-frame clones and omits some. The data contain under 400,000 clones, roughly 21% of them seen just once; the ten biggest clones take up approximately 0.046%. The specimen sequenced was naive CD4+ T cells from blood. This receptor was taken from a woman younger than 30 in good health. The V call is TRBV4-1, the J call TRBJ2-2, with TRBD2 as a possible D gene (5 bases). The CDR3 nucleotides are TGCGCCAGCAGCCAAGAGGACGGCGGGTACAACACCGGGGAGCTGTTTTTT. It specifies CASSQEDGGYNTGELFF.